The T cell receptor beta chain under discussion was sequenced for a study of T cells expressing NK-cell markers. Per the germline V gene, CDR1 is SGHTA and CDR2 is FQGNSA. CDR3 length equals 15 residues. Each CDR3 protein gets one entry in TCRdb, which reprocessed the 5' RACE reads and gives no DNA. This table holds 350,000 to 500,000 distinct CDR3 sequences. This sequence joins TRBV7-2 and TRBJ2-7; TCRdb names TRBD1, which stays unverified in the absence of DNA. The material sequenced was blood T cells: a sorted CD56 or NKG2C T cell subset, CD4+ or CD8+ T cells, or bulk PBMC T cells (not recorded which). This receptor was obtained from a woman between 18 and 69 years old in good health. CDR3 protein: CASSSQGAGFYEQYF.